This T cell receptor beta chain was sequenced during a study of cytomegalovirus exposure and HLA in healthy donors. Study context: In an early release, HLA-typed donors contributed about 80 million unique TCR sequences. The study, taken as a whole, reports: V segments that were indistinguishable, TRBV6-2 and TRBV6-3 among them, were omitted from analysis. It was fewer than 200 TCR beta chains that were listed as cytomegalovirus-associated. Sequencing probably produced one cluster of sequence variants that were highly shared.

This CDR3 region has 16 residues. Between the trimmed V and J ends, which lost 0 bases and 0 bases, there was a span of 6 bases. Germline CDR1 and CDR2: LNHNV and YYDKDF (reference sequence). Turning to this clone: Its antigen is not known.

The PCR employed 60 Vbeta primers together with 13 Jbeta primers. Data came from immunoSEQ multiplex PCR; TCRdb stores just in-frame clones and leaves some out. The table has fewer than 150,000 clones, around 77% seen once. The chain combines TRBV15 with TRBJ2-6; TRBD1 might be the D (6 bases). The receptor was derived from a woman aged 45 to 65 in good health and CMV-seronegative. Material: PBMCs. Written as DNA, the CDR3 is TGTGCCACCAGCAGAGAAGGGGGCTCTGGGGCCAACGTCCTGACTTTC. Translated, it gives CATSREGGSGANVLTF.